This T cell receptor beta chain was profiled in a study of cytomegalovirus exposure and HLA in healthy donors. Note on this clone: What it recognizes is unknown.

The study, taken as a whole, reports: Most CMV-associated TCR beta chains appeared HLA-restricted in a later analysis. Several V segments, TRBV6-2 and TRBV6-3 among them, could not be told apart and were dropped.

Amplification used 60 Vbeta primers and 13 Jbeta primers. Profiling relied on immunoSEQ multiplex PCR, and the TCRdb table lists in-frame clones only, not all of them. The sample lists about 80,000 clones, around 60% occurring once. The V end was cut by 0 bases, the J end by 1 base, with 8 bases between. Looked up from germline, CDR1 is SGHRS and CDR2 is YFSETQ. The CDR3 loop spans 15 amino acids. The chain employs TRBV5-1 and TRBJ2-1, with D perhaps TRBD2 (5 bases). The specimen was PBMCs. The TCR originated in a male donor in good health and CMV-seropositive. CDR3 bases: TGCGCCAGCAGCTTGGGGGGAGAATCCTACAATGAGCAGTTCTTC. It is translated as CASSLGGESYNEQFF.